What follows are 22 T cell receptor beta chains derived from one specimen sequenced in a study of T cell repertoires in cytomegalovirus infection. These receptors' antigens are unknown. TCRdb re-analysed the reads in MiXCR, keeping a single row per CDR3 protein. The sample contains approximately 470,000 distinct CDR3 sequences, 42% of which appear only once. Sequencing was performed on cultured PBMCs, taken from culture after CMV antigen stimulation. Receptor source: a human donor in good health (CMV status not recorded). Some clones in this sample may be carry-over from other donors' samples.

The chain carries TRBV10-3 and TRBJ2-1, with D possibly matching TRBD2 (6 bases). V lost 2 bases, J lost 10 bases, and 27 bases lay in between. There are 18 residues in the CDR3. CDR1 and CDR2 from the germline V gene are ENHRY and SYGVKD. The CDR3 DNA reads as TGTGCCATCAGTGAGGGGGTAATGGCAGGACTAAGATTTAACGAGCAGTTCTTC. Translation: CAISEGVMAGLRFNEQFF.

This rearrangement joins TRBV20-1 to TRBJ2-3; either TRBD1 or TRBD2 may fit D (5 bases each). The length of the CDR3 is 17 residues. Germline V CDR1 and CDR2: DFQATT, SNEGSKA (reference sequence). V was cut by 0 bases and J by 0 bases, with 16 bases left in between. CDR3 amino acids: CSAREWGRDLSTDTQYF. The DNA for the CDR3 is TGCAGTGCTAGAGAGTGGGGTCGGGACCTAAGCACAGATACGCAGTATTTT.

The table lists this clonotype with a few counts. The gene calls are TRBV7-2 and TRBJ1-3, with unresolved D. Trimming removed 1 base at V and 0 bases at J, with 10 bases between. CDR3 length: 16 amino acids. CDR1 is SGHTA, CDR2 FQGNSA, per germline. CDR3 nucleotide sequence: TGTGCCAGCAGCTTAGAAGGCTACATCTCTGGAAACACCATATATTTT. Residues: CASSLEGYISGNTIYF.

The sample holds a few counts of this clonotype. The chain employs TRBV7-2 and TRBJ1-5; 7 nucleotides align to TRBD1. The CDR3 spans 13 residues. V was clipped by 7 bases and J by 4 bases; unmatched bases: 4. Germline V CDR1 and CDR2: SGHTA, FQGNSA. CDR3 residues: CASTTDRNQPQHF. DNA of the CDR3: TGTGCCAGCACAACGGACAGGAATCAGCCCCAGCATTTT.

The chain recombines TRBV6-2 or TRBV6-3 with TRBJ2-7; tentatively, D is TRBD2 (6 bases). The CDR3 loop spans 14 amino acids. With 2 bases removed from V and 1 base from J, the gap between germline ends came to 9 bases. The germline gives CDR1 MNHEY, CDR2 SVGEGT. The DNA of the CDR3 is TGTGCCAGCAGTTACCTAGCGAGGTCCTACGAGCAGTACTTC. It is translated as CASSYLARSYEQYF.

The V and J genes are TRBV7-2 and TRBJ2-3; D remains unclear. Trimming stripped 5 bases from V and 7 bases from J, with 13 bases between. Germline V gives CDR1 SGHTA, CDR2 FQGNSA. The length of the CDR3 is 13 residues. The CDR3 nucleotides are TGTGCCAGCAGCCGCCCGCCCGGCAATACGCAGTATTTT. Translated, it gives CASSRPPGNTQYF.

The genes are TRBV7-9 and TRBJ2-4; 7 bases line up with TRBD2. This CDR3 is 18 amino acids long. With V trimmed by 4 bases and J by 0 bases, 12 bases remained unmatched. Germline-derived CDR1 and CDR2 are SEHNR and FQNEAQ (reference sequence). The CDR3 bases are TGTGCCAGCAGCTGGGGGGGATCCCAAGCCCTAGCCAAAAACATTCAGTACTTC. Protein: CASSWGGSQALAKNIQYF.

This clonotype was found a few times. The J gene is TRBJ1-1, the V gene TRBV7-2; D is undetermined. The CDR3 totals 15 residues. The ends were cut back, 1 base at V and 0 bases at J, with 9 bases in the middle. CDR1 and CDR2 (germline): SGHTA, FQGNSA. CDR3 in amino acids: CASSLVGVVNTEAFF. The CDR3 coding sequence is TGTGCCAGCAGCTTAGTTGGGGTGGTGAACACTGAAGCTTTCTTT.

The V and J genes are TRBV25-1 and TRBJ2-1, with 7 bases lining up with TRBD1. The V and J ends lost 1 base and 5 bases, in that order; junction bases with no gene match: 11. The CDR3 runs 17 residues. Germline values: CDR1 MGHDK, CDR2 SYGVNS. For the CDR3, the DNA is TGTGCCAGCAGTGAATCCCGGGGCAGGGGGTCTGACAATGAGCAGTTCTTC. It encodes CASSESRGRGSDNEQFF. Full variable domain (outside the CDR3, taken from reference TRBV25-1 and TRBJ2-1): EADIYQTPRYLVIGTGKKITLECSQTMGHDKMYWYQQDPGMELHLIHYSYGVNSTEKGDLSSESTVSRIRTEHFPLTLESARPSHTSQYLCASSESRGRGSDNEQFFGPGTRLTVL.

This clonotype occurred a few times. The chain links TRBV7-9 to TRBJ2-2, with 10 bases fitting TRBD2. The CDR3 is 15 residues long. Germline CDR1 and CDR2: SEHNR and FQNEAQ (reference sequence). V shed 5 bases, J shed 6 bases, and the junction held 6 bases outside the gene matches. CDR3 sequence (DNA): TGTGCCAGCAGCCCGCTAGCGGGAGAGGCCGGGGAGCTGTTTTTT. This gives the protein CASSPLAGEAGELFF.

This clonotype occurred a few times. This rearrangement joins TRBV19 to TRBJ1-5; D gene uncertain. There are 12 residues in the CDR3. Trimming took 6 bases from V and 4 from J, leaving 7 bases between them. Germline V gene data show CDR1 as LNHDA and CDR2 as SQIVND (reference sequence). The CDR3: CASRAANQPQHF. CDR3 DNA sequence: TGTGCCAGTAGGGCGGCTAATCAGCCCCAGCATTTT.

In this sample, this clonotype turned up a few times. The V and J genes are TRBV6-5 and TRBJ1-1, with a possible D match to TRBD1 (6 bases). With 1 base removed from V and 0 bases from J, the gap between germline ends came to 15 bases. This CDR3 is 17 amino acids long. Per the germline V gene, CDR1 is MNHEY and CDR2 is SVGAGI. CDR3 in amino acids: CASSYFGGGIVNTEAFF. The CDR3 DNA reads TGTGCCAGCAGTTACTTTGGAGGGGGGATTGTGAACACTGAAGCTTTCTTT.

This chain uses TRBV12-3 or TRBV12-4 with TRBJ1-5; D gene ambiguous. The CDR3 runs to 15 residues. Between the trimmed V and J ends, which lost 3 bases and 8 bases, there was a span of 17 bases. The CDR3 protein is CASSFTSRPPEPQHF. The DNA for the CDR3 is TGTGCCAGCAGTTTTACATCGAGGCCGCCTGAGCCCCAGCATTTT.

This chain uses TRBV24-1 with TRBJ2-5; perhaps D is TRBD1 or TRBD2 (5 bases each). Germline V lookup: CDR1 KGHDR, CDR2 SFDVKD. V was pared by 2 bases and J by 7 bases, with 10 bases between. This CDR3 comprises 13 residues. CDR3: CATSDWDLSTQYF. The CDR3, as DNA: TGTGCCACCAGTGATTGGGACCTCTCGACCCAGTACTTC.

The rearrangement links TRBV2 to TRBJ2-1; 13 nucleotides match TRBD2. Unmatched junction bases numbered 6, after V lost 7 bases and J lost 6 bases. Per the germline V gene, CDR1 is SNHLY and CDR2 is FYNNEI. The CDR3 extends over 15 amino acids. For the CDR3, the DNA is TGTGCCAGCAACAGACTAGCGGGGGGATTCAATGAGCAGTTCTTC. Translated: CASNRLAGGFNEQFF.

The chain recombines TRBV10-3 with TRBJ2-3; 10 nucleotides match TRBD2. Germline V gives CDR1 ENHRY, CDR2 SYGVKD. The junction had 5 bases not matched to a gene; V was cut back by 4 bases and J by 4 bases. The CDR3 consists of 15 residues. The CDR3 is CAISGASGSSDTQYF. DNA of the CDR3: TGTGCCATCAGTGGGGCTAGCGGGAGTTCAGATACGCAGTATTTT.

V is TRBV7-2 and J is TRBJ2-3; 10 positions match TRBD2. CDR3 length equals 16 residues. V gave up 6 bases and J gave up 7 bases; unmatched junction bases: 13. The germline V gene encodes CDR1 SGHTA and CDR2 FQGNSA. In DNA, the CDR3 is TGTGCCAGCAGTTTTATTACCGGGACTAGCGCATATACGCAGTATTTT. It is translated as CASSFITGTSAYTQYF.

The V call is TRBV20-1, the J call TRBJ2-1, with 8 bases matching TRBD2. In germline, CDR1 is DFQATT, CDR2 SNEGSKA (reference sequence). The CDR3 spans 15 residues. With V trimmed by 3 bases and J by 8 bases, 12 bases remained unmatched. The CDR3 here is CSARDPGLARDEQFF. The DNA of the CDR3 is TGCAGTGCTAGGGACCCAGGACTAGCACGCGATGAGCAGTTCTTC.

The chain combines TRBV6-6 with TRBJ1-1, with D perhaps matching TRBD1 (5 bases). The CDR3 totals 14 residues. From germline, CDR1 is MNHNY and CDR2 SVGAGI (reference sequence). The germline V and J ends were trimmed by 5 bases and 3 bases, with 13 bases remaining between them. The CDR3 sequence: CASSAVDSYTEAFF. CDR3 nucleotide sequence: TGTGCCAGCAGTGCAGTCGACAGTTACACTGAAGCTTTCTTT.

J is TRBJ2-7 and V is TRBV5-5; D not resolved. Germline assignment: CDR1 SGHKS and CDR2 YYEKEE (reference sequence). This CDR3 comprises 14 residues. Trimming shortened V by 0 bases and J by 3 bases, and 10 bases separated the two germline ends. CDR3 sequence reads: CASSLGPAYYEQYF. CDR3 nucleotides: TGTGCCAGCAGCTTGGGACCGGCCTACTACGAGCAGTACTTC.

This clonotype occurred once. The chain is built from TRBV28 and TRBJ2-2; no clear D gene. The V end was cut by 3 bases, the J end by 0 bases, with 11 bases between. The V gene's germline CDR1 is MDHEN and CDR2 SYDVKM. The CDR3 runs to 16 residues. The CDR3 nucleotides are TGTGCCAGCAGTTTCTCCAGAGATTCGAACACCGGGGAGCTGTTTTTT. This encodes CASSFSRDSNTGELFF.

The rearrangement joins TRBV20-1 to TRBJ1-4; D remains ambiguous. Germline CDR1 is DFQATT and CDR2 is SNEGSKA (reference sequence). V was cut by 3 bases and J by 4 bases, with 3 bases left in between. The CDR3 sequence is 11 residues long. CDR3 residues: CSARGNEKLFF. CDR3 nucleotide sequence: TGCAGTGCTAGGGGTAATGAAAAACTGTTTTTT.